Below are 2 T cell receptor beta chains sequenced from a single sample in a study of shared clonotypes between healthy human individuals. Only in-frame clones appear in the TCRdb table, and some are missing; sequencing was by immunoSEQ multiplex PCR. The table shows some 1.5 million clones, with around 97% occurring only once. The specimen was naive CD4+ T cells sorted from blood. Subset of the sample: CD45RA+ positively selected. The receptors shown here come from a man younger than 45 in good health.

This chain joins TRBV5-5 and TRBJ2-1; 9 bases fit TRBD2. CDR3 length equals 16 residues. The junction had 5 bases not matched to a gene; V was cut back by 3 bases and J by 1 base. Germline-derived CDR1 and CDR2 are SGHKS and YYEKEE (reference sequence). CDR3: CASSYKSGRSYNEQFF. CDR3 DNA: TGTGCCAGCAGCTACAAAAGCGGGAGGTCCTACAATGAGCAGTTCTTC.

The rearrangement uses TRBV14 and TRBJ1-3; 7 nucleotides agree with TRBD1. The CDR3 has 15 amino acids. Germline V CDR1 and CDR2: SGHDN, FVKESK. V was clipped by 6 bases and J by 0 bases; unmatched bases: 5. CDR3 in amino acids: CASRQTGVSGNTIYF. CDR3 nucleotide sequence: TGTGCCAGCAGACAAACAGGGGTCTCTGGAAACACCATATATTTT.